Following are 26 T cell receptor beta chains from one sample sequenced in a study of PD-1 blockade in classical Hodgkin lymphoma. After autologous stem cell transplantation all patients relapsed, and prior brentuximab vedotin exposure differed between cohorts. Repertoires were generated with immunoSEQ multiplex PCR, while TCRdb's copy carries only in-frame clones and drops some. The sample consists of approximately 18,000 clones, 82% of them appearing once. The sample was peripheral blood mononuclear cells (PBMCs), taken before the second cycle of nivolumab. Source of these receptors: a human donor with classical Hodgkin lymphoma.

The CDR3 bases are TGTGCCAGCAGCCCTATGCAGTCTCTTATAGCGAGTACGCAGTATTTT. Its protein product is CASSPMQSLIASTQYF. The chain carries TRBV9 and TRBJ2-3, with a tentative D call TRBD2 (5 bases). The CDR3 is 16 amino acids. Looked up from germline, CDR1 is SGDLS and CDR2 is YYNGEE. V was shortened by 4 bases and J by 8 bases, with 23 bases between the two germline ends.

The V gene is TRBV15, the J gene TRBJ2-3; 7 nucleotides line up with TRBD2. The V gene end was trimmed by 6 bases and the J gene end by 3 bases; junction bases not matched to a gene: 6. The V gene's germline CDR1 is LNHNV and CDR2 YYDKDF (reference sequence). This CDR3 region has 14 residues. The CDR3 loop reads CATSLSGETDTQYF. The CDR3 DNA reads TGTGCCACCAGTTTAAGCGGGGAGACAGATACGCAGTATTTT.

This CDR3 reads CASREAQGPSYEQYF. As DNA, the CDR3 is TGTGCCAGCAGGGAAGCCCAGGGGCCCTCCTACGAGCAGTACTTC. V is TRBV7-8 and J is TRBJ2-7; D might be TRBD1 (6 bases). Trimming took off 6 bases at V and 0 bases at J, with 15 bases between the two ends. The CDR3 extends over 15 amino acids. Germline V CDR1 and CDR2: SGHVS, FQNEAQ.

The CDR3 spells CASSQMTPNTGELFF. For the CDR3, the DNA is TGTGCCAGCAGCCAGATGACTCCGAACACCGGGGAGCTGTTTTTT. V usage is TRBV2 and J usage is TRBJ2-2; D call uncertain. Germline V gene data show CDR1 as SNHLY and CDR2 as FYNNEI. This CDR3 spans 15 amino acids. The germline V and J ends were trimmed by 6 bases and 0 bases, with 11 bases remaining between them. Full variable domain (outside the CDR3, taken from reference TRBV2 and TRBJ2-2): EPEVTQTPSHQVTQMGQEVILRCVPISNHLYFYWYRQILGQKVEFLVSFYNNEISEKSEIFDDQFSVERPDGSNFTLKIRSTKLEDSAMYFCASSQMTPNTGELFFGEGSRLTVL.

This chain joins TRBV28 and TRBJ1-3, with D possibly matching TRBD1 (6 bases). The CDR3 totals 12 residues. The V and J ends lost 6 bases and 7 bases respectively, with 10 bases between them. Germline CDR1 is MDHEN and CDR2 is SYDVKM. CDR3 in DNA: TGTGCCAGCAGCGGGGGGCTGAACACCATATATTTT. It specifies CASSGGLNTIYF.

This chain uses TRBV18 with TRBJ1-3; D unresolved. V shed 4 bases and J shed 3 bases, with 16 bases lying between them. CDR3 length: 16 amino acids. Germline values: CDR1 KGHSH, CDR2 LQKENI. The CDR3 is CASSQTISASGNTIYF. As DNA, the CDR3 is TGTGCCAGCTCACAGACGATCAGTGCCAGTGGAAACACCATATATTTT.

The CDR3 loop reads CASSPFTQRSEDTQYF. In DNA form, the CDR3 reads TGTGCCAGCAGCCCCTTCACCCAACGGTCGGAAGATACGCAGTATTTT. The V and J genes are TRBV28 and TRBJ2-3, with D unresolved. The germline gives CDR1 MDHEN, CDR2 SYDVKM. V lost 6 bases to trimming and J lost 5 bases, with 21 bases between them. The CDR3 consists of 16 residues.

This rearrangement joins TRBV10-3 to TRBJ2-6; TRBD1 agrees at 9 bases. CDR1 is ENHRY and CDR2 is SYGVKD in the germline V gene. The CDR3 length is 16 residues. V was pared by 7 bases and J by 2 bases, with 6 bases of the junction left unmatched. CDR3 nucleotides: TGTGCCATCAAGGGACAGGGAGGCCCTGGGGCCAACGTCCTGACTTTC. Protein sequence: CAIKGQGGPGANVLTF.

This rearrangement joins TRBV7-8 to TRBJ2-2; D remains ambiguous. The length of the CDR3 is 16 residues. V lost 4 bases and J 2 bases, leaving 14 bases between the germline ends. Germline CDR1 and CDR2: SGHVS and FQNEAQ. The CDR3 nucleotides read TGTGCCAGCAGCTCCTACCGGGTCCTTAACACCGGGGAGCTGTTTTTT. This encodes CASSSYRVLNTGELFF.

To note about this clone: No DNA is shown, since the ends of the CDR3 on it are uncertain; the CDR3 is the one TCRdb lists. The V and J genes are TRBV19 and TRBJ2-3; the table's TRBD1 call for D was not verified on the DNA. The V gene's germline CDR1 is LNHDA and CDR2 SQIVND (reference sequence). The CDR3 contains 16 residues when both ends are counted. CDR3 residues: CASISWGRGAGFNEYF.

This rearrangement joins TRBV29-1 to TRBJ1-2, with no clear D. CDR3 size: 13 residues. CDR1 is SQVTM and CDR2 is ANQGSEA in the germline V gene. Trimming left V 3 bases short and J 6 bases short, with 14 bases between. CDR3 region: CSVDGHLRHGYTF. The CDR3 region has the DNA TGCAGCGTTGACGGTCATTTGAGGCATGGCTACACCTTC.

The rearrangement joins TRBV5-4 to TRBJ1-1; 7 nucleotides match TRBD1. CDR1 and CDR2 from the germline V gene are SGHNT and YYREEE (reference sequence). The CDR3 length is 15 residues. The J segment lost 3 bases and the V segment lost 4 bases, leaving 9 bases of the junction unmatched. In nucleotides, the CDR3 is TGTGCCAGCAGCACCCGACAGGGAATGGACACTGAAGCTTTCTTT. This translates into CASSTRQGMDTEAFF.

The gene calls are TRBV11-2 and TRBJ2-7, with unresolved D. V lost 1 base and J lost 3, with 13 bases in between. Germline V lookup: CDR1 SGHAT, CDR2 FQNNGV. The CDR3 covers 15 residues. Here the CDR3 DNA reads TGTGCCAGCAGCTTAGGACCATACGTCGGCTACGAGCAGTACTTC. Translation: CASSLGPYVGYEQYF.

The rearrangement links TRBV2 to TRBJ1-4, with unresolved D. With 4 bases removed from V and 8 bases from J, the gap between germline ends came to 17 bases. The CDR3 has 15 residues. Germline V gene data show CDR1 as SNHLY and CDR2 as FYNNEI. The DNA of the CDR3 is TGTGCCAGCAGTGTCCTCCGTGAAGGGCAAGAAAAACTGTTTTTT. Protein product: CASSVLREGQEKLFF.

The chain is built from TRBV5-1 and TRBJ2-1, with TRBD2 identical over 9 bases. Germline CDR1 reads SGHRS; CDR2 reads YFSETQ. The length of the CDR3 is 15 residues. Trimming at V came to 2 bases and at J to 2 bases, leaving 2 bases not matched to a gene. The DNA for the CDR3 is TGCGCCAGCAGCTTTAGCGGGGGACCCTACAATGAGCAGTTCTTC. Its translation: CASSFSGGPYNEQFF.

This rearrangement joins TRBV7-9 to TRBJ1-4, with TRBD1 as a possible D gene (5 bases). Trimming cost V 5 bases and J 6 bases, with 16 bases left between them. This CDR3 region has 15 residues. Germline V lookup: CDR1 SEHNR, CDR2 FQNEAQ (reference sequence). DNA of the CDR3: TGTGCCAGCAGCGTACCGGGGGAAGGGGATGAAAAACTGTTTTTT. It yields the protein CASSVPGEGDEKLFF.

The genes are TRBV7-9 and TRBJ1-2, with 12 bases identical to TRBD1. V trimming: 8 bases; J trimming: 8 bases; junction bases outside the gene matches: 15. Germline V gives CDR1 SEHNR, CDR2 FQNEAQ (reference sequence). The CDR3 length is 16 residues. CDR3 protein: CASWTPGQGANVGYTF. The CDR3 bases are TGTGCCAGCTGGACCCCGGGACAGGGGGCGAACGTGGGCTACACCTTC.

V gene TRBV29-1 combines with J gene TRBJ2-7, with D possibly TRBD2 on 5 matching bases. V lost 4 bases and J 1 base, leaving 20 bases between the germline ends. The germline gives CDR1 SQVTM, CDR2 ANQGSEA. The CDR3 is 16 residues long. Written as DNA, the CDR3 is TGCAGCGTTGTCCTCCCCGGCGCGGGTGTGTCCTACGAGCAGTACTTC. This codes for CSVVLPGAGVSYEQYF.

The chain links TRBV9 to TRBJ1-6; a weak D match, TRBD1 (6 bases). Trimming removed 4 bases from V and 10 bases from J, with 18 bases in between. Germline V gene lookup returns CDR1 SGDLS and CDR2 YYNGEE. The CDR3 has 15 amino acids. DNA of the CDR3: TGTGCCAGCAGCCCGTCGGTTCAGGGGAGATCACCCCTCCACTTT. Its protein product is CASSPSVQGRSPLHF. Filled out from reference TRBV9 and TRBJ1-6, the complete variable domain reads DSGVTQTPKHLITATGQRVTLRCSPRSGDLSVYWYQQSLDQGLQFLIQYYNGEERAKGNILERFSAQQFPDLHSELNLSSLELGDSALYFCASSPSVQGRSPLHFGNGTRLTVT.

The chain is built from TRBV28 and TRBJ2-7; 9 bases map to TRBD1. From germline, CDR1 is MDHEN and CDR2 SYDVKM. V lost 7 bases to trimming and J lost 5 bases; unmatched junction nucleotides: 12. The CDR3 spans 15 residues. This chain's CDR3 is CASTHGDRDINEQYF. Here the CDR3 DNA reads TGTGCCAGCACCCATGGGGACAGGGACATCAACGAGCAGTACTTC.

V gene TRBV11-2 combines with J gene TRBJ2-3, with 7 bases that match TRBD2. J was trimmed by 8 bases and V by 0 bases; bases with no gene match: 2. This CDR3 is built from 13 residues. CDR1 and CDR2 from the germline V gene are SGHAT and FQNNGV. CDR3 bases: TGTGCCAGCAGCTTAGAGGGGAGGGGTACGCAGTATTTT. This gives the protein CASSLEGRGTQYF.

The genes are TRBV11-1 and TRBJ2-7, with 10 bases that match TRBD1. This CDR3 has 15 amino acids. V was pared by 5 bases and J by 2 bases, with 6 bases of the junction left unmatched. Looked up from germline, CDR1 is SGHAT and CDR2 is FQDESV (reference sequence). CDR3 nucleotides: TGTGCCAGCAGCCCGTGGACAGGGGGTCCCTACGAGCAGTACTTC. Translating it yields CASSPWTGGPYEQYF.

This chain uses TRBV2 with TRBJ2-5; TRBD2 matches at 9 bases. The length of the CDR3 is 14 residues. Trimming removed 3 bases from V and 4 bases from J; junction bases left unmatched: 3. Germline V gene data show CDR1 as SNHLY and CDR2 as FYNNEI. CDR3 sequence: CASSDGRGGETQYF. CDR3 sequence (DNA): TGTGCCAGCAGTGATGGGCGGGGGGGAGAGACCCAGTACTTC.

This chain connects TRBV5-3 to TRBJ1-1; TRBD1 aligns across 10 bases. TRBV5-3 is reported as an ORF; its role is uncertain. CDR3 length: 14 amino acids. Trimming removed 8 bases from V and 7 bases from J; junction bases left unmatched: 11. The CDR3 loop is CASSPDRGAGEAFF. Written as DNA, the CDR3 is TGTGCCAGCAGCCCGGACAGGGGGGCTGGTGAAGCTTTCTTT.

The chain joins TRBV7-9 to TRBJ1-3, with 10 bases that match TRBD1. This CDR3 has 19 residues. CDR1 is SEHNR, CDR2 FQNEAQ, per germline (reference sequence). V lost 6 bases to trimming and J lost 4 bases; unmatched junction nucleotides: 18. The CDR3 bases are TGTGCCAGCAGTTATCCCCGACAGGGGGCGCGGGTGAGGGGAAACACCATATATTTT. Protein product: CASSYPRQGARVRGNTIYF.

This clone came up a few times. Other DNA sequences in the sample encode the same CDR3. V gene TRBV5-1 combines with J gene TRBJ2-3; D ambiguous. This CDR3 has 11 residues. V lost 5 bases to trimming and J lost 3 bases, with 4 bases between them. Germline assignment: CDR1 SGHRS and CDR2 YFSETQ. DNA for the CDR3: TGCGCCAGCAGTTCTACAGATACGCAGTATTTT. Amino acid sequence: CASSSTDTQYF.